This paragraph reports one T cell receptor (beta chain). This record belongs to a study of blood T cell repertoires in COVID-19. Germline V gene data show CDR1 as MNHEY and CDR2 as SVGAGI. V lost 10 bases and J lost 5, with 12 bases in between. The CDR3 is 13 residues long. Assay used: immunoSEQ multiplex PCR; TCRdb lists only in-frame clones, some missing. This sample has some 140,000 clones, with around 79% found just once. V usage is TRBV6-5 and J usage is TRBJ1-6, with a tentative D call TRBD1 (6 bases). Sequencing was done on a sample of peripheral blood. This TCR came from a woman aged 65 to 85 with COVID-19, enrolled during active disease. CDR3: CATIRDNNSPLHF. The CDR3 nucleotides read TGTGCCACCATCCGGGACAATAATTCACCCCTCCACTTT.